The 31 T cell receptor beta chains below come from one sample, sequenced in a study of CD8+ T cells in alopecia areata. TCR sequencing used cDNA made by reverse transcription of extracted RNA. This table comes from immunoSEQ multiplex PCR, and its TCRdb copy is limited to in-frame clones, with some not included. This table has 130,000 to 150,000 clones, around two thirds appearing once. The sequencing input was CD8+ T cells sorted from blood. These receptors were obtained from a human donor in good health.

This clone turned up a few times. The J gene is TRBJ2-7, the V gene TRBV6-5, with D perhaps TRBD1 (6 bases). CDR3 length: 12 amino acids. The germline V and J ends were trimmed by 6 bases and 2 bases, with 8 bases remaining between them. Germline lookup yields CDR1 MNHEY and CDR2 SVGAGI. The CDR3 coding sequence is TGTGCCAGCAGGACAGGACCCTACGAGCAGTACTTC. It yields the protein CASRTGPYEQYF.

This sequence joins TRBV25-1 and TRBJ1-4, with D tentatively TRBD1 (6 bases). Germline CDR1 MGHDK, CDR2 SYGVNS. Trimming removed 3 bases from V and 5 bases from J, with 10 bases in between. This CDR3 comprises 14 residues. CDR3 sequence (DNA): TGTGCCAGCAGTGAGAGGGGGTCAAATGAAAAACTGTTTTTT. It yields the protein CASSERGSNEKLFF.

The chain employs TRBV15 and TRBJ2-1, with 7 bases fitting TRBD1. Germline assignment: CDR1 LNHNV and CDR2 YYDKDF (reference sequence). This CDR3 is built from 15 residues. Trimming cost V 5 bases and J 3 bases; bases outside gene matches: 7. CDR3 bases: TGTGCCACCAGCGGACAGACAGGGCACTACAATGAGCAGTTCTTC. Encoded protein: CATSGQTGHYNEQFF.

This clone was detected only a few times. This chain uses TRBV6-1 with TRBJ1-5, with no clear D. V was shortened by 2 bases and J by 5 bases, with 19 bases between the two germline ends. The CDR3 consists of 17 residues. Per germline, CDR1 MNHNS and CDR2 SASEGT. The CDR3 bases are TGTGCCAGCAGTGAAAGTCCGGGGTATCGACGGGATCAGCCCCAGCATTTT. Protein product: CASSESPGYRRDQPQHF.

This clone was counted only a few times. The chain couples TRBV5-4 to TRBJ2-4; D may be TRBD1 (7 bases). There are 14 residues in the CDR3. The V and J ends lost 5 bases and 11 bases respectively, with 20 bases between them. Per the germline V gene, CDR1 is SGHNT and CDR2 is YYREEE (reference sequence). DNA for the CDR3: TGTGCCAGCAGGTCCGGGACAGATGGGGGGCTTCAGTACTTC. Its translation is CASRSGTDGGLQYF.

This clone appeared a few times. The chain joins TRBV2 to TRBJ2-5, with D maybe TRBD1 (5 bases). V was trimmed by 1 base and J by 2 bases, leaving 14 bases between them. Germline V gene data show CDR1 as SNHLY and CDR2 as FYNNEI. The CDR3 contains 16 residues. Here the CDR3 DNA reads TGTGCCAGCAGTGAAGGCTACGCGACAGAACAAGAGACCCAGTACTTC. It specifies CASSEGYATEQETQYF.

This chain connects TRBV11-2 to TRBJ2-7; D unclear. Germline V gene data show CDR1 as SGHAT and CDR2 as FQNNGV. CDR3 length: 14 amino acids. V was trimmed by 0 bases and J by 5 bases, leaving 11 bases between them. The chain's CDR3 is CASSLDLRWDEQYF. The CDR3 nucleotides read TGTGCCAGCAGCTTAGATCTAAGGTGGGACGAGCAGTACTTC.

The chain has TRBV10-1 and TRBJ2-1, with 10 positions matching TRBD1. The ends lost 9 bases at V and 6 bases at J; junction bases unmatched: 8. This CDR3 region has 14 residues. CDR1 is WNHNN, CDR2 SYGVQD, per germline (reference sequence). CDR3 bases: TGCGCCAGGTTAGTGACAGGGGGCATCAATGAGCAGTTCTTC. Translating it yields CARLVTGGINEQFF.

The rearrangement links TRBV9 to TRBJ2-2, with unresolved D. The CDR3 is made up of 12 amino acids. Trimming took 0 bases from V and 7 from J, leaving 4 bases between them. The germline V gene encodes CDR1 SGDLS and CDR2 YYNGEE. The CDR3 sequence: CASSVGLGELFF. For the CDR3, the DNA is TGTGCCAGCAGCGTAGGCCTCGGGGAGCTGTTTTTT.

The chain links TRBV27 to TRBJ2-3, with D possibly matching TRBD2 (6 bases). Germline values: CDR1 MNHEY, CDR2 SMNVEV (reference sequence). This CDR3 comprises 14 residues. Trimming stripped 0 bases from V and 7 bases from J, with 11 bases between. The CDR3 protein is CASSLSIGGYTQYF. CDR3 DNA: TGTGCCAGCAGTTTATCGATCGGGGGATATACGCAGTATTTT.

The rearrangement links TRBV6-1 to TRBJ2-1; 10 bases fit TRBD2. Germline values: CDR1 MNHNS, CDR2 SASEGT. With V trimmed by 5 bases and J by 4 bases, 5 bases remained unmatched. The CDR3 has 15 amino acids. The CDR3 DNA is TGTGCCAGCAGTCCTAGCGGGAGACCATACAATGAGCAGTTCTTC. Residues: CASSPSGRPYNEQFF.

This clone was seen once. The rearrangement links TRBV9 to TRBJ2-1; TRBD2 matches 11 bases. V trimming: 4 bases; J trimming: 7 bases; junction bases outside the gene matches: 7. From germline, CDR1 is SGDLS and CDR2 YYNGEE. This CDR3 spans 15 amino acids. CDR3 loop: CASSQFGTSGNEQFF. The CDR3 DNA is TGTGCCAGCAGCCAATTTGGGACTAGCGGAAATGAGCAGTTCTTC.

The rearrangement links TRBV27 to TRBJ2-2; maybe TRBD1 (6 bases). Germline loops: CDR1 MNHEY, CDR2 SMNVEV (reference sequence). With 3 bases removed from V and 6 bases from J, the gap between germline ends came to 20 bases. The CDR3 consists of 17 residues. CDR3 in amino acids: CASSLTFHRVGAGELFF. CDR3 sequence (DNA): TGTGCCAGCAGTTTGACCTTTCACAGGGTTGGTGCCGGGGAGCTGTTTTTT.

The CDR3 region is CASSVDGPVTDEQFF. CDR3 in DNA: TGTGCCAGCAGCGTAGATGGACCGGTTACGGATGAGCAGTTCTTC. The chain recombines TRBV9 with TRBJ2-1, with D unclear. Germline CDR1 SGDLS, CDR2 YYNGEE. Trimming removed 0 bases from V and 8 bases from J, with 15 bases in between. This CDR3 contains 15 residues.

This chain uses TRBV4-1 with TRBJ1-1; 7 bases fit TRBD1. Trimming at V came to 2 bases and at J to 0 bases, leaving 18 bases not matched to a gene. This CDR3 has 20 amino acids. Germline CDR1 reads MGHRA; CDR2 reads YSYEKL. The CDR3 nucleotides read TGCGCCAGCAGCCAACTTCAGACCGGGACAGAAGGAACGTTGAACACTGAAGCTTTCTTT. This translates into CASSQLQTGTEGTLNTEAFF.

V gene TRBV7-8 combines with J gene TRBJ2-1; 9 positions match TRBD2. Germline CDR1 SGHVS, CDR2 FQNEAQ. The CDR3 is 15 residues long. J gave up 8 bases and V 3 bases, and 8 bases lay outside the gene matches. Here the CDR3 DNA reads TGTGCCAGCAGCTTGGTAGCGGGAGTTTGGGATGAGCAGTTCTTC. It yields the protein CASSLVAGVWDEQFF. Supplemented by reference TRBV7-8 and TRBJ2-1, the full variable domain reads GAGVSQSPRYKVAKRGQDVALRCDPISGHVSLFWYQQALGQGPEFLTYFQNEAQLDKSGLPSDRFFAERPEGSVSTLKIQRTQQEDSAVYLCASSLVAGVWDEQFFGPGTRLTVL.

The CDR3 spells CASSQGNTGELFF. Here the CDR3 DNA reads TGTGCCAGCAGTCAGGGGAACACCGGGGAGCTGTTTTTT. The chain joins TRBV5-4 to TRBJ2-2, with D possibly being TRBD1 (5 bases). The ends were cut back, 5 bases at V and 1 base at J, with 6 bases in the middle. The CDR3 is made up of 13 amino acids. CDR1 and CDR2 from the germline V gene are SGHNT and YYREEE (reference sequence).

This chain connects TRBV29-1 to TRBJ2-1; D is possibly TRBD1 or TRBD2 (5 bases each). Trimming removed 5 bases at V and 3 bases at J, with 23 bases between. Germline V gene sequence: CDR1 SQVTM, CDR2 ANQGSEA. CDR3 length: 17 amino acids. This CDR3 reads CSVPVPYGARLYNEQFF. The CDR3, as DNA: TGCAGCGTTCCCGTCCCCTACGGGGCTAGGCTCTACAATGAGCAGTTCTTC.

A few counts support this clone. V gene TRBV4-1 combines with J gene TRBJ1-2, with TRBD1 matching over 7 bases. The CDR3 consists of 13 residues. Germline CDR1 MGHRA, CDR2 YSYEKL. Germline trimming cut 2 bases from V and 8 bases from J; bases unmatched to any gene: 5. CDR3 amino acids: CASSQYGQAGYTF. The DNA of the CDR3 is TGCGCCAGCAGCCAATATGGACAGGCGGGCTACACCTTC.

This clone was detected a few times. The chain couples TRBV21-1 to TRBJ2-4; TRBD2, as called in the table, went unchecked against the DNA. TRBV21-1 is a listed pseudogene. The CDR3 totals 18 residues. The CDR3 sequence is CASAIGTPPSLAKNIQYF. As DNA, the CDR3 is TGTGCCAGCGCCATCGGGACTCCACCATCCCTAGCCAAAAACATTCAGTACTTC.

The chain recombines TRBV7-2 with TRBJ2-7; 8 bases agree with TRBD1. CDR1 and CDR2 (germline): SGHTA, FQGNSA. V lost 4 bases, J lost 4 bases, and 6 bases stayed unmatched. The CDR3 runs to 14 residues. CDR3 amino acids: CASSSGQGEYEQYF. In DNA, the CDR3 is TGTGCCAGCAGCTCAGGACAGGGAGAATACGAGCAGTACTTC.

CDR3 DNA: TGTGCCAGCAGCTTAGAGTGGACAGGCTACGAGCAGTACTTC. Encoded protein: CASSLEWTGYEQYF. The chain links TRBV7-6 to TRBJ2-7, with 7 bases identical to TRBD1. V was pared by 1 base and J by 3 bases, with 3 bases of the junction left unmatched. CDR1 and CDR2 from the germline V gene are SGHVS and FNYEAQ. The CDR3 has 14 residues.

The chain couples TRBV5-6 to TRBJ2-7; D unresolved. V lost 3 bases and J 0 bases, leaving 10 bases between the germline ends. The CDR3 contains 14 residues. The V gene's germline CDR1 is SGHDT and CDR2 YYEEEE. CDR3 amino acids: CASSSGATSYEQYF. For the CDR3, the DNA is TGTGCCAGCAGCTCGGGTGCTACCTCCTACGAGCAGTACTTC.

The V call is TRBV4-2, the J call TRBJ2-7; D uncertain. The CDR3 is made up of 13 amino acids. The V end lost 0 bases, the J end lost 6 bases, and 9 bases lay between the germline ends. Per the germline V gene, CDR1 is LGHNA and CDR2 is YNFKEQ. The CDR3 nucleotides read TGTGCCAGCAGCCAAGATGTCGCAGTCGAGCAGTACTTC. Its protein product is CASSQDVAVEQYF.

A single count supports this clone. The chain employs TRBV28 and TRBJ2-5; D may be TRBD1 (6 bases). This CDR3 contains 11 residues. The germline gives CDR1 MDHEN, CDR2 SYDVKM. Trimming shortened V by 8 bases and J by 7 bases, and 11 bases separated the two germline ends. CDR3 sequence: CASLGGGTQYF. CDR3 coding DNA: TGTGCCAGCCTAGGGGGTGGGACCCAGTACTTC.

The gene calls are TRBV7-2 and TRBJ1-1; D uncertain. Germline-derived CDR1 and CDR2 are SGHTA and FQGNSA. The CDR3 extends over 12 amino acids. Trimming removed 2 bases from V and 7 bases from J, with 8 bases in between. This CDR3 is CASSLFVNEAFF. The CDR3 DNA sequence: TGTGCCAGCAGCTTATTTGTAAATGAAGCTTTCTTT.

The J gene is TRBJ1-5, the V gene TRBV28; the D gene is possibly TRBD1 (6 bases). The CDR3 runs 17 residues. Germline lookup yields CDR1 MDHEN and CDR2 SYDVKM. V was trimmed by 1 base and J by 0 bases, leaving 13 bases between them. CDR3 nucleotides: TGTGCCAGCAGTTTATTCGGGCACAGGGTTAGCAATCAGCCCCAGCATTTT. Residues: CASSLFGHRVSNQPQHF.

The chain joins TRBV19 to TRBJ1-1; D is unresolved. The CDR3 has 14 amino acids. Trimming removed 5 bases from V and 1 base from J, with 11 bases in between. The germline V gene encodes CDR1 LNHDA and CDR2 SQIVND (reference sequence). Written as DNA, the CDR3 is TGTGCCAGTAGTCCGAGTCTTTCGAACACTGAAGCTTTCTTT. Translated: CASSPSLSNTEAFF.

J is TRBJ2-7 and V is TRBV4-2; TRBD2 matches 11 bases. This CDR3 region has 14 residues. CDR1 is LGHNA, CDR2 YNFKEQ, per germline. The junction had 2 bases not matched to a gene; V was cut back by 3 bases and J by 4 bases. CDR3 in amino acids: CASSHIAGGYEQYF. The CDR3 DNA reads as TGTGCCAGCAGCCACATAGCGGGAGGGTACGAGCAGTACTTC.

This clone was observed a single time. The chain is built from TRBV28 and TRBJ1-2; D might be TRBD1 (6 bases). The V gene's germline CDR1 is MDHEN and CDR2 SYDVKM. The CDR3 is 11 amino acids. The V gene lost 9 bases and the J gene lost 5 bases, with 10 bases spanning the gap. CDR3 sequence: CASQTGYGYTF. CDR3 nucleotide sequence: TGTGCCAGTCAGACAGGTTATGGCTACACCTTC.

This clone has a handful of counts. The chain links TRBV7-8 to TRBJ2-5; 10 positions agree with TRBD2. V was clipped by 5 bases and J by 4 bases; unmatched bases: 16. The CDR3 runs to 18 residues. CDR1 SGHVS and CDR2 FQNEAQ come from the germline V gene. The CDR3 region is CASSASSGSLLQGETQYF. The CDR3 nucleotides are TGTGCCAGCAGCGCGTCTAGCGGGAGCCTCCTCCAGGGAGAGACCCAGTACTTC.